This T cell receptor (beta chain) was captured by sequencing in a study of cytomegalovirus exposure and HLA in healthy donors. Produced via immunoSEQ multiplex PCR; TCRdb's table is partial and in-frame only. The data hold more than 110,000 clones, with roughly 90% observed a single time. In this sample, this clone turned up a few times. The germline CDR1 and CDR2 sequences are MDHEN and SYDVKM. The CDR3 spans 11 residues. The V gene lost 6 bases and the J gene lost 2 bases, with 5 bases spanning the gap. The receptor comes from a man younger than 35 in good health and CMV-seronegative. Sequencing input: PBMCs. This sequence joins TRBV28 and TRBJ2-7, with unresolved D. The CDR3 region is CASRRTYEQYF. CDR3 nucleotides: TGTGCCAGCAGGCGAACCTACGAGCAGTACTTC.